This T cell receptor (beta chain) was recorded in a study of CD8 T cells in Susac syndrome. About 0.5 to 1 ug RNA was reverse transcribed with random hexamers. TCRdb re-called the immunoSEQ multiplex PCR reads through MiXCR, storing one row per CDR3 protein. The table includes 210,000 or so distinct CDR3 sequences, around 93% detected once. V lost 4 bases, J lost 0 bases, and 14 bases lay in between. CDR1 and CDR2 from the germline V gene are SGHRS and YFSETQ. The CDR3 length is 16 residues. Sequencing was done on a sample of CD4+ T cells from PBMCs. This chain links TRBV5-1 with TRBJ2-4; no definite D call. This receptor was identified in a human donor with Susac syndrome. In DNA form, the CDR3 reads TGCGCCAGCAGCCCCGGCCACTCAAAAGCCAAAAACATTCAGTACTTC. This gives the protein CASSPGHSKAKNIQYF.